The clone carrying this T cell receptor (beta chain) came up many times. These data come from a study of low-dose radiotherapy and immunotherapy resistance in tumors. Background on the study: Cohort 1 was given 0.5 Gy fractions every 2 weeks, 6.5 Gy in total. Cohort 2 received 1 Gy per fraction every two weeks, totaling 13 Gy over 26 weeks. The drug cyclophosphamide was given into a vein at 200 mg/m2 every two weeks, one day before radiation and immunotherapy.

Primers used for first-strand cDNA, a TRAV- and TRBV-specific set, covered both alpha and beta chains. TCRs were put through around 20 PCR cycles of amplification with Phusion. A constant-region primer and the V-primer adapter served as the primer pair. TCRdb passed the reads through MiXCR, listing each CDR3 protein once. This sample has about 82,000 distinct CDR3 sequences, with 15% to 20% found just once. Germline CDR1 is SQVTM and CDR2 is ANQGSEA. V shed 8 bases, J shed 1 base, and the junction held 6 bases outside the gene matches. This CDR3 comprises 14 residues. Documented time point: before trial treatment.

This receptor was identified in a male donor with prostate cancer. The genes are TRBV29-1 and TRBJ2-5; TRBD2 agrees at 11 bases. Sequencing used PBMCs, obtained before treatment. The CDR3 DNA reads as TGCAGCTGGGCCGGGACTAGCGGCCAAGAGACCCAGTACTTC. This sequence encodes CSWAGTSGQETQYF.